The TCR beta chain described here comes from a study of blood T cell repertoires in COVID-19. Study details: Nucleic acid was either cDNA or gDNA, and it came from T cells, B-cell-depleted T cells, or PBMCs.

Authors' data handling: Amplifying reference gene primers gave estimates of nucleated cell counts. TCRdb keeps only in-frame clones here, not all; method: immunoSEQ multiplex PCR. That table furnishes V, J and clone size, whereas the DNA furnished D and trimming. Found here are roughly 250,000 clones, 75% to 85% of them singletons; the top ten hold just under 7.5%. The V gene lost 6 bases and the J gene lost 1 base, with 15 bases spanning the gap. The CDR3 sequence is 15 residues long. CDR1 and CDR2 (germline): LGHDT, YNNKEL (reference sequence). Sequencing was carried out using peripheral blood. The chain joins TRBV3-1 (or the pseudogene TRBV3-2) to TRBJ1-1, with a weak D call TRBD1 (6 bases). The receptor's source is a woman between 50 and 59 years old with acute or convalescent COVID-19. DNA for the CDR3: TGTGCCAGCAGTACCAGACAGGAAGGGAACACTGAAGCTTTCTTT. Amino acid sequence: CASSTRQEGNTEAFF.